Given below is one T cell receptor (beta chain) in context. The CDR3 runs to 13 residues. The V end was cut by 2 bases, the J end by 5 bases, with 7 bases between. From germline, CDR1 is SGHDT and CDR2 YYEEEE. This sample stems from a study of brain metastases from non-small cell lung cancer. The table came from immunoSEQ multiplex PCR; TCRdb's copy has only in-frame clones and leaves some out. The sample includes 3,000 to 4,000 clones, around 95% of them seen just once. V is TRBV5-6 and J is TRBJ2-2; TRBD1 is a possible D gene (5 bases). The clonotype comes from a donor older than 35 with non-small cell lung cancer. The specimen sequenced was tumor-adjacent normal tissue. In DNA, the CDR3 is TGTGCCAGCAGCTTCACAGGAACCGGGGAGCTGTTTTTT. This sequence encodes CASSFTGTGELFF.